A single sample is the source of the 27 T cell receptor beta chains below, sequenced in a study of blood T cell repertoires in COVID-19. Sequenced by immunoSEQ multiplex PCR; TCRdb stores in-frame clones only, minus some. In the table there are under 250,000 clones, around three quarters of which are singletons. The specimen sequenced was peripheral blood. These receptors came from a woman aged 70-85 years with acute or convalescent COVID-19.

The rearrangement links TRBV5-4 to TRBJ1-2; 7 nucleotides agree with TRBD1. Germline CDR1 is SGHNT and CDR2 is YYREEE (reference sequence). The CDR3 runs 17 residues. The J segment lost 0 bases and the V segment lost 5 bases, leaving 13 bases of the junction unmatched. For the CDR3, the DNA is TGTGCCAGCAGAATTGCAGGGGGTCGCGCAACTAACTATGGCTACACCTTC. Residues: CASRIAGGRATNYGYTF.

The chain is built from TRBV5-1 and TRBJ2-1; D remains unclear. Trimming took 1 base from V and 6 from J, leaving 8 bases between them. CDR1 is SGHRS and CDR2 is YFSETQ in the germline V gene. There are 13 residues in the CDR3. CDR3 bases: TGCGCCAGCAGCTTGTCAACGGGCAATGAGCAGTTCTTC. Protein product: CASSLSTGNEQFF.

The rearrangement uses TRBV5-5 and TRBJ2-1, with D perhaps TRBD2 (6 bases). Germline lookup yields CDR1 SGHKS and CDR2 YYEKEE (reference sequence). Trimming removed 7 bases at V and 4 bases at J, with 15 bases between. The CDR3 covers 14 residues. The CDR3 here is CASHQWGRYNEQFF. CDR3 DNA sequence: TGTGCCAGCCATCAGTGGGGGAGGTACAATGAGCAGTTCTTC. Full variable domain (missing parts from reference TRBV5-5 and TRBJ2-1): DAGVTQSPTHLIKTRGQQVTLRCSPISGHKSVSWYQQVLGQGPQFIFQYYEKEERGRGNFPDRFSARQFPNYSSELNVNALLLGDSALYLCASHQWGRYNEQFFGPGTRLTVL.

This clone was found a few times. The DNA for the CDR3 is TGTGCCAGCAGCTTAAGTGGACAGAGATACAATGAGCAGTTCTTC. Translation gives CASSLSGQRYNEQFF. The chain is built from TRBV7-2 and TRBJ2-1; the D gene is possibly TRBD1 (6 bases). CDR1 and CDR2 (germline): SGHTA, FQGNSA. The CDR3 has 15 amino acids. V lost 2 bases and J 4 bases, leaving 12 bases between the germline ends.

The chain employs TRBV2 and TRBJ2-3; D ambiguous. This CDR3 contains 12 residues. Looked up from germline, CDR1 is SNHLY and CDR2 is FYNNEI. With 5 bases removed from V and 6 bases from J, the gap between germline ends came to 9 bases. CDR3 region: CASSIVGDTQYF. As DNA, the CDR3 is TGTGCCAGCAGTATAGTCGGGGATACGCAGTATTTT.

The V gene is TRBV5-6, the J gene TRBJ2-5; TRBD2 aligns across 7 bases. CDR3 length: 19 amino acids. After removal of 3 bases from V and 5 bases from J, the junction contained 22 bases not matched to a gene. CDR1 and CDR2 (germline): SGHDT, YYEEEE. The CDR3 loop is CASSSPAPSAGEGEETQYF. CDR3 nucleotide sequence: TGTGCCAGCAGCTCACCAGCCCCCTCGGCGGGGGAGGGAGAGGAGACCCAGTACTTC.

The chain employs TRBV13 and TRBJ1-2; 8 bases are shared with TRBD1. Trimming took 5 bases from V and 4 from J; bases not matched to a gene: 6. The CDR3 has 14 residues. CDR1 and CDR2 (germline): PRHDT, FYEKMQ (reference sequence). The CDR3 sequence: CASSHGTGLYGYTF. Written as DNA, the CDR3 is TGTGCCAGCAGCCACGGGACAGGCCTCTATGGCTACACCTTC.

The table lists this clone with a count of one. Other DNA sequences in this sample translate to the same CDR3. This rearrangement joins TRBV7-2 to TRBJ1-1; D gene unclear. CDR1 and CDR2 (germline): SGHTA, FQGNSA. The CDR3 totals 13 residues. V dropped 4 bases and J dropped 1 base, with 7 bases sitting between them. In DNA form, the CDR3 reads TGTGCCAGCAGCTCATACAGGAACACTGAAGCTTTCTTT. Protein product: CASSSYRNTEAFF. The full variable domain, completed using reference TRBV7-2 and TRBJ1-1, is GAGVSQSPSNKVTEKGKDVELRCDPISGHTALYWYRQSLGQGLEFLIYFQGNSAPDKSGLPSDRFSAERTGGSVSTLTIQRTQQEDSAVYLCASSSYRNTEAFFGQGTRLTVV.

The chain employs TRBV2 and TRBJ1-6; tentatively, D is TRBD1 (5 bases). The V gene lost 6 bases and the J gene lost 8 bases, with 17 bases spanning the gap. This CDR3 is built from 15 residues. The germline V gene encodes CDR1 SNHLY and CDR2 FYNNEI. The CDR3 sequence: CASSLETVQDSPLHF. In DNA form, the CDR3 reads TGTGCCAGCAGCCTCGAAACAGTACAGGATTCACCCCTCCACTTT. Drawing the rest from reference TRBV2 and TRBJ1-6, the complete variable domain is EPEVTQTPSHQVTQMGQEVILRCVPISNHLYFYWYRQILGQKVEFLVSFYNNEISEKSEIFDDQFSVERPDGSNFTLKIRSTKLEDSAMYFCASSLETVQDSPLHFGNGTRLTVT.

This clone was found a few times. V is TRBV7-9 and J is TRBJ2-5; 12 bases line up with TRBD2. With V trimmed by 6 bases and J by 6 bases, 8 bases remained unmatched. The germline CDR1 and CDR2 sequences are SEHNR and FQNEAQ (reference sequence). CDR3 size: 15 residues. This CDR3 reads CASRASSGGAQTQYF. The DNA for the CDR3 is TGTGCCAGCAGAGCTTCTAGCGGGGGGGCGCAGACCCAGTACTTC.

V gene TRBV27 combines with J gene TRBJ1-1; tentative D call: TRBD1 (5 bases). Trimming took 4 bases from V and 5 from J, leaving 14 bases between them. CDR3 length: 14 amino acids. The germline CDR1 and CDR2 sequences are MNHEY and SMNVEV (reference sequence). CDR3 coding DNA: TGTGCCAGCAGTTCAGGCGGCGGGGGGACTGAAGCTTTCTTT. This encodes CASSSGGGGTEAFF.

The rearrangement links TRBV18 to TRBJ2-7; 9 bases map to TRBD1. The germline V gene has CDR1 KGHSH and CDR2 LQKENI. Losses at the gene ends were 3 bases for V and 6 bases for J; bases not matched to a gene: 15. The CDR3 covers 17 residues. CDR3 coding DNA: TGTGCCAGCTCACCTACAGGGCCGGGACAGGGTATGATCGAGCAGTACTTC. Protein product: CASSPTGPGQGMIEQYF. Together with reference TRBV18 and TRBJ2-7, the CDR3 gives the full variable domain: NAGVMQNPRHLVRRRGQEARLRCSPMKGHSHVYWYRQLPEEGLKFMVYLQKENIIDESGMPKERFSAEFPKEGPSILRIQQVVRGDSAAYFCASSPTGPGQGMIEQYFGPGTRLTVT.

This chain joins TRBV9 and TRBJ2-5, with 10 positions matching TRBD1. Germline V gives CDR1 SGDLS, CDR2 YYNGEE. The trim removed 4 bases at V and 4 bases at J, leaving 7 bases unmatched. This CDR3 contains 15 residues. CDR3 sequence reads: CASSPGTGVGETQYF. CDR3 coding DNA: TGTGCCAGCAGCCCCGGGACAGGGGTTGGAGAGACCCAGTACTTC. Complete variable domain (other parts from reference TRBV9 and TRBJ2-5): DSGVTQTPKHLITATGQRVTLRCSPRSGDLSVYWYQQSLDQGLQFLIQYYNGEERAKGNILERFSAQQFPDLHSELNLSSLELGDSALYFCASSPGTGVGETQYFGPGTRLLVL.

The V and J genes are TRBV6-2 or TRBV6-3 and TRBJ2-1, with TRBD1 matching over 11 bases. Looked up from germline, CDR1 is MNHEY and CDR2 is SVGEGT. CDR3 length: 15 amino acids. Trimming at V came to 5 bases and at J to 6 bases, leaving 6 bases not matched to a gene. CDR3 region: CASSLPGTGGNEQFF. For the CDR3, the DNA is TGTGCCAGCAGTCTCCCCGGGACAGGGGGCAATGAGCAGTTCTTC.

The chain carries TRBV7-3 and TRBJ2-3; TRBD1 might be the D (7 bases). This CDR3 has 16 residues. The germline CDR1 and CDR2 sequences are SGHTA and FQGTGA. V was cut by 5 bases and J by 6 bases, with 21 bases left in between. The CDR3 DNA reads TGTGCCAGCAGCCTGGGGCGGGACTTCAGGGGGGATACGCAGTATTTT. Its protein product is CASSLGRDFRGDTQYF. Supplemented by reference TRBV7-3 and TRBJ2-3, the full variable domain reads GAGVSQTPSNKVTEKGKYVELRCDPISGHTALYWYRQSLGQGPEFLIYFQGTGAADDSGLPNDRFFAVRPEGSVSTLKIQRTERGDSAVYLCASSLGRDFRGDTQYFGPGTRLTVL.

The rearrangement links TRBV5-5 to TRBJ2-1; 12 bases fit TRBD2. V gave up 0 bases and J gave up 4 bases; unmatched junction bases: 8. The V gene's germline CDR1 is SGHKS and CDR2 YYEKEE (reference sequence). This CDR3 is built from 18 residues. Written as DNA, the CDR3 is TGTGCCAGCAGCTTGGGGCTAGCGGGGGGGCTGAATTACAATGAGCAGTTCTTC. Translation: CASSLGLAGGLNYNEQFF.

This clone has a handful of counts. This sequence joins TRBV9 and TRBJ2-7; D may be TRBD2 (6 bases). This CDR3 is built from 13 residues. The V end lost 3 bases, the J end lost 7 bases, and 14 bases lay between the germline ends. Per germline, CDR1 SGDLS and CDR2 YYNGEE. DNA of the CDR3: TGTGCCAGCAGCGATTTTAGCGGTTTGGAGCAGTACTTC. Its translation is CASSDFSGLEQYF.

The table lists this clone with a count of one. J is TRBJ2-3 and V is TRBV5-8; 9 bases match TRBD1. This CDR3 contains 15 residues. J gave up 2 bases and V 4 bases, and 5 bases lay outside the gene matches. Germline V gives CDR1 SGHTS, CDR2 YDEGEE. CDR3 in amino acids: CASSGRTGVTDTQYF. The CDR3 nucleotides are TGTGCCAGCAGCGGACGGACAGGGGTCACAGATACGCAGTATTTT.

The rearrangement uses TRBV5-1 and TRBJ2-3; 11 bases fit TRBD2. The V gene end was trimmed by 4 bases and the J gene end by 6 bases; junction bases not matched to a gene: 7. The CDR3 totals 15 residues. Germline-derived CDR1 and CDR2 are SGHRS and YFSETQ. This chain's CDR3 is CASSINVAGGDTQYF. The CDR3 nucleotides are TGCGCCAGCAGCATTAACGTAGCGGGAGGGGATACGCAGTATTTT.

This clone has only a few counts. This chain joins TRBV2 and TRBJ1-5, with D perhaps TRBD1 (5 bases). CDR3 length: 14 residues. The V and J ends lost 4 bases and 0 bases respectively, with 7 bases between them. Germline values: CDR1 SNHLY, CDR2 FYNNEI. This chain's CDR3 is CASSGTNSNQPQHF. CDR3 DNA: TGTGCCAGCAGTGGGACAAATAGCAATCAGCCCCAGCATTTT.

In this sample, this clone turned up a few times. The CDR3 loop is CATRLQGDSPLHF. CDR3 coding DNA: TGTGCCACCAGACTACAAGGGGATTCACCCCTCCACTTT. This chain connects TRBV24-1 to TRBJ1-6; D is perhaps TRBD1 (5 bases). The V and J ends lost 7 bases and 8 bases respectively, with 11 bases between them. Looked up from germline, CDR1 is KGHDR and CDR2 is SFDVKD. This CDR3 region has 13 residues.

J is TRBJ2-3 and V is TRBV27; possible D gene TRBD1, 5 bases. CDR3 length: 13 amino acids. CDR1 MNHEY and CDR2 SMNVEV come from the germline V gene (reference sequence). V lost 7 bases and J 1 base, leaving 9 bases between the germline ends. CDR3 in amino acids: CASKKTGTDTQYF. CDR3 in DNA: TGTGCCAGCAAAAAGACAGGCACAGATACGCAGTATTTT.

A few counts support this clone. CDR3: CSVQGDGNTIYF. CDR3 DNA: TGCAGCGTTCAGGGTGACGGAAACACCATATATTTT. The rearrangement uses TRBV29-1 and TRBJ1-3, with D possibly matching TRBD1 (5 bases). Germline values: CDR1 SQVTM, CDR2 ANQGSEA. Deletions cut 5 bases from V and 4 bases from J, with 9 bases between. The CDR3 totals 12 residues.

This clone appeared a few times. This rearrangement joins TRBV4-2 to TRBJ2-1; 13 positions agree with TRBD2. CDR1 and CDR2 from the germline V gene are LGHNA and YNFKEQ. The CDR3 loop spans 15 amino acids. V was clipped by 4 bases and J by 10 bases; unmatched bases: 7. The CDR3 region is CASSLFPGLAGEQFF. The DNA for the CDR3 is TGTGCCAGCAGCCTGTTTCCGGGACTAGCGGGAGAGCAGTTCTTC.

The CDR3 loop is CASSYSTANEKLFF. CDR3 nucleotides: TGTGCCAGCAGTTACTCGACAGCGAATGAAAAACTGTTTTTT. The V call is TRBV6-6, the J call TRBJ1-4; maybe TRBD1 (5 bases). This CDR3 comprises 14 residues. V lost 0 bases and J 5 bases, leaving 7 bases between the germline ends. CDR1 MNHNY and CDR2 SVGAGI come from the germline V gene (reference sequence).

Points on this clone: Compared with germline, one end of the junction differs, possibly owing to a read error. The chain combines TRBV5-5 with TRBJ2-2; D is perhaps TRBD1 (6 bases). The CDR3 sequence is 14 residues long. CDR1 is SGHKS and CDR2 is YYEKEE in the germline V gene (reference sequence). Here the CDR3 reads CASSIQGNSGELFF. As DNA, the CDR3 is TGTGCCAGCAGTATACAGGGCAACAGCGGGGAGCTGTTTTTT.

This clone was recorded once. The chain is built from TRBV19 and TRBJ2-5; tentative D call: TRBD2 (5 bases). V lost 2 bases to trimming and J lost 8 bases, with 15 bases between them. Germline V gene sequence: CDR1 LNHDA, CDR2 SQIVND (reference sequence). This CDR3 contains 14 residues. In DNA form, the CDR3 reads TGTGCCAGTAGTATACCGGGCTTGAGGGCCACCCAGTACTTC. The encoded protein is CASSIPGLRATQYF.